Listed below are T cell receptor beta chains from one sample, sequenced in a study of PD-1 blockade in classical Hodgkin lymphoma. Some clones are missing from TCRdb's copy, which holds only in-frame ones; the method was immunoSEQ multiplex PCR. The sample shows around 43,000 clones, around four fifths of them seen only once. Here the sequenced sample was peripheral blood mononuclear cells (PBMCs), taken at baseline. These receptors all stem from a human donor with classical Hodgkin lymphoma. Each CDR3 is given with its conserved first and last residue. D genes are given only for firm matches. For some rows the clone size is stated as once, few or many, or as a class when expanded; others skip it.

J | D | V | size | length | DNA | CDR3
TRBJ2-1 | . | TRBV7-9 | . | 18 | TGTGCCAGCAGCCCACCTTTACGTGCCCAACGGTCCTACAATGAGCAGTTCTTC | CASSPPLRAQRSYNEQFF
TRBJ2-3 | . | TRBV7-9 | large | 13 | TGTGCCAGCAGCTTAGATGGAACAGATACGCAGTATTTT | CASSLDGTDTQYF
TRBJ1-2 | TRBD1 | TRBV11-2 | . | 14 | TGTGCCAGCAGCTTAGGAGCGACAGGGCAAGGCTACACCTTC | CASSLGATGQGYTF
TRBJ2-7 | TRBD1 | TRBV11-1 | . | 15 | TGTGCCAGCAGCGAACTCAGGGGGCCCGCCTACGAGCAGTACTTC | CASSELRGPAYEQYF
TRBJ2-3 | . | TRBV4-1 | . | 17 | TGCGCCAGCAGCCGCATAACCCTGGTTTCGGGGAACGATACGCAGTATTTT | CASSRITLVSGNDTQYF
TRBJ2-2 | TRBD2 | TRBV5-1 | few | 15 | TGCGCCAGCAGCTTGTCTAGCGGATACTACGGGGAGCTGTTTTTT | CASSLSSGYYGELFF
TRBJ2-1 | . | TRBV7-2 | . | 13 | TGTGCCAGCAGCTTAAACGCCTACAATGAGCAGTTCTTC | CASSLNAYNEQFF
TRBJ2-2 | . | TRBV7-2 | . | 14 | TGTGCCAGCAGCTTATCAGTGAACACCGGGGAGCTGTTTTTT | CASSLSVNTGELFF
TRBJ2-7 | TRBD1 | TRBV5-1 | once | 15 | TGCGCCAGCAGCCCAGAGACAGGGTTCTCCTACGAGCAGTACTTC | CASSPETGFSYEQYF
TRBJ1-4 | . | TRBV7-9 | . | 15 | TGTGCCAGCAGCTCCCGGGGGGGGACTAATGAAAAACTGTTTTTT | CASSSRGGTNEKLFF
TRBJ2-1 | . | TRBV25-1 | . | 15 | TGTGCCAGCAGTGAATTTGCTAACTCCTACAATGAGCAGTTCTTC | CASSEFANSYNEQFF
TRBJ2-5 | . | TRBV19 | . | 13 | TGTGCCAGTAGTATTTCTTCCTCAGAGACCCAGTACTTC | CASSISSSETQYF
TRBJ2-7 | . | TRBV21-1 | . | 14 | TGTGCCAGCAGCAAGGGGACAGCCTCCTACGAGCAGTACTTC | CASSKGTASYEQYF
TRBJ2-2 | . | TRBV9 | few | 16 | TGTGCCAGCAGCGTAGGAGGGACTTATAACACCGGGGAGCTGTTTTTT | CASSVGGTYNTGELFF
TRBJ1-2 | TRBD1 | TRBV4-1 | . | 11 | TGCGCCAGCAGCCACTTGACAGGGTTAACCTTC | CASSHLTGLTF
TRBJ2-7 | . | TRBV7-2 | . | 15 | TGTGCCAGCAGCCCTGGAGGGGGAGGATACTACGAGCAGTACTTC | CASSPGGGGYYEQYF
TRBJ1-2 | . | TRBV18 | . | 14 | TGTGCCAGCTCACCACCCCGGGACCGTTGGGGCTACACCTTC | CASSPPRDRWGYTF
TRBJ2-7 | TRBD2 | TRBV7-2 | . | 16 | TGTGCCAGCAGCTTAGGTTGGGCTAGCGGGAACCACGAGCAGTACTTC | CASSLGWASGNHEQYF
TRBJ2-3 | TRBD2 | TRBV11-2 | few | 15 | TGTGCCAGCAGCTTAACAAGCGGGGGGATTAATACGCAGTATTTT | CASSLTSGGINTQYF
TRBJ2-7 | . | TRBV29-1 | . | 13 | TGCAGCGTTACAGGGTCCAGCTCCTACGAGCAGTACTTC | CSVTGSSSYEQYF
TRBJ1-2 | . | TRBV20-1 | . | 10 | TGCAGTGCGCTAAACTATGGCTACACCTTC | CSALNYGYTF
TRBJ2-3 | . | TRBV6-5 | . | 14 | TGTGCCAGCAGTCCCACCCAGGGGACAGATACGCAGTATTTT | CASSPTQGTDTQYF
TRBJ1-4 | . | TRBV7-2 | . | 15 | TGTGCCAGCAGCTTAGCGCCAGGGACTAATGAAAAACTGTTTTTT | CASSLAPGTNEKLFF
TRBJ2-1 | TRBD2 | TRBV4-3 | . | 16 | TGCGCCAGCAGCCACGGTTTGGGGGGGGTTTACAATGAGCAGTTCTTC | CASSHGLGGVYNEQFF